This T cell receptor beta chain was recorded in a study of cytomegalovirus exposure and HLA in healthy donors. The study's findings and limits: For most TCR sequences rarity was the rule, although some public TCRs occurred in many donors.

Clones were read by immunoSEQ multiplex PCR, and TCRdb kept only the in-frame ones, dropping some. The data show 200,000 to 250,000 clones, roughly 84% seen once. A note on this clone: Its specificity is not known.

This receptor was taken from a woman younger than 35 in good health and CMV-seropositive. The sequencing sample was made of PBMCs.

The DNA for the CDR3 is TGTGCCAGCAGCTCCACCTATGACGAGCAGTACTTC. This sequence encodes CASSSTYDEQYF. The chain couples TRBV7-9 to TRBJ2-7; D gene unclear. The germline V gene encodes CDR1 SEHNR and CDR2 FQNEAQ (reference sequence). V lost 4 bases and J 5 bases, leaving 9 bases between the germline ends. This CDR3 comprises 12 residues.